This record covers a single T cell receptor (beta chain). Its antigen is currently unknown. These data are taken from a study of identifying expanded T cells in peripheral blood. Findings and caveats of the study: Two-week clone count variance significantly increased as total template count grew.

Profiling relied on immunoSEQ multiplex PCR, and the TCRdb table lists in-frame clones only, not all of them. This table holds around 130,000 clones, 80% to 90% found once. This receptor was obtained from a person between 18 and 75 years old in good health. Sequenced material: blood.

CDR3 sequence (DNA): TGTGCCAGCAATCCGACAGGGGGCAGGTACGAGCAGTACTTC. Translation gives CASNPTGGRYEQYF. This sequence joins TRBV2 and TRBJ2-7; TRBD1 matches at 10 bases. Trimming at V came to 7 bases and at J to 4 bases, leaving 7 bases not matched to a gene. Germline V gene lookup returns CDR1 SNHLY and CDR2 FYNNEI. This CDR3 region has 14 residues.